Listed here are 30 T cell receptor beta chains from one sample, sequenced in a study of shared clonotypes between healthy human individuals. Assay: immunoSEQ multiplex PCR; the TCRdb copy retains only in-frame clones and omits some. The data show more than 1.2 million clones, roughly 98.5% seen once. Sequencing was done on a sample of naive CD4+ T cells sorted from blood. The subset denotes: CD45RA+ positively selected. These receptors came from a man aged 25-45 years in good health.

The rearrangement joins TRBV9 to TRBJ2-7; D unclear. The germline CDR1 and CDR2 sequences are SGDLS and YYNGEE. This CDR3 has 16 residues. V was cut by 4 bases and J by 0 bases, with 17 bases left in between. CDR3 sequence: CASSFGPAPSSYEQYF. The CDR3, as DNA: TGTGCCAGCAGCTTCGGACCGGCCCCAAGCTCCTACGAGCAGTACTTC.

The chain uses TRBV6-5 and TRBJ2-7; weak D call: TRBD2 (6 bases). The CDR3 has 15 amino acids. Trimming took off 6 bases at V and 7 bases at J, with 22 bases between the two ends. Germline V gives CDR1 MNHEY, CDR2 SVGAGI. The CDR3 nucleotides are TGTGCCAGCAGCCTTGGGGGAGGAGGCGCCTTGGAGCAGTACTTC. Amino acid sequence: CASSLGGGGALEQYF.

This CDR3 reads CASLADRGGYEQYF. The CDR3 DNA follows: TGCGCCAGCCTCGCAGACAGGGGAGGTTACGAGCAGTACTTC. This chain joins TRBV10-2 and TRBJ2-7, with TRBD1 matching 8 bases. CDR3 length: 14 residues. Trimming removed 8 bases from V and 4 bases from J; junction bases left unmatched: 10. From germline, CDR1 is WSHSY and CDR2 SAAADI.

J is TRBJ1-4 and V is TRBV5-4; D perhaps matches TRBD1 (6 bases). The CDR3 consists of 14 residues. Trimming removed 5 bases from V and 3 bases from J, with 11 bases in between. CDR1 is SGHNT and CDR2 is YYREEE in the germline V gene (reference sequence). The CDR3, as DNA: TGTGCCAGCAGAAGGGGGGGGTCTAATGAAAAACTGTTTTTT. Translation gives CASRRGGSNEKLFF.

The V call is TRBV5-4, the J call TRBJ2-1, with a weak D call TRBD2 (6 bases). V was trimmed by 4 bases and J by 5 bases, leaving 10 bases between them. CDR3 length: 13 amino acids. Germline V lookup: CDR1 SGHNT, CDR2 YYREEE (reference sequence). CDR3 amino acids: CASSTTSNNEQFF. In nucleotides, the CDR3 is TGTGCCAGCAGCACTACTAGCAACAATGAGCAGTTCTTC.

The chain uses TRBV15 and TRBJ2-7, with D possibly being TRBD1 (6 bases). Germline V lookup: CDR1 LNHNV, CDR2 YYDKDF (reference sequence). V shed 4 bases and J shed 5 bases, with 21 bases lying between them. This CDR3 has 16 residues. CDR3 sequence: CATSKERGGFRNEQYF. CDR3 in DNA: TGTGCCACCAGCAAAGAACGAGGGGGTTTCAGGAACGAGCAGTACTTC.

This rearrangement joins TRBV7-3 to TRBJ2-1; 8 bases agree with TRBD1. The germline gives CDR1 SGHTA, CDR2 FQGTGA. There are 15 residues in the CDR3. J lost 7 bases, V lost 5 bases, and 10 bases had no gene match. The CDR3 spells CASSLTGQGRNEQFF. CDR3 DNA sequence: TGTGCCAGCAGCCTGACAGGACAGGGTCGAAATGAGCAGTTCTTC.

This chain links TRBV7-6 with TRBJ2-1; 14 nucleotides line up with TRBD2. CDR1 is SGHVS, CDR2 FNYEAQ, per germline. The CDR3 has 17 residues. After removal of 5 bases from V and 0 bases from J, the junction contained 3 bases not matched to a gene. The CDR3 protein is CASSGTSGSSSYNEQFF. The CDR3, as DNA: TGTGCCAGCAGCGGGACTAGCGGGAGTAGCTCCTACAATGAGCAGTTCTTC.

The chain uses TRBV10-3 and TRBJ1-2; no definite D call. Trimming removed 2 bases from V and 4 bases from J, with 5 bases in between. Germline V gives CDR1 ENHRY, CDR2 SYGVKD. CDR3 length: 12 residues. In nucleotides, the CDR3 is TGTGCCATCAGTGAGCTTAGCTATGGCTACACCTTC. It codes for CAISELSYGYTF.

V is TRBV30 and J is TRBJ1-4, with D tentatively TRBD1 (5 bases). CDR3 length: 12 amino acids. The germline V gene has CDR1 GTSNPN and CDR2 SVGIG (reference sequence). The ends were cut back, 1 base at V and 12 bases at J, with 12 bases in the middle. In nucleotides, the CDR3 is TGTGCCTGGAGTGGGGGCAGGGCCGAACTGTTTTTT. It encodes CAWSGGRAELFF.

This chain connects TRBV7-9 to TRBJ2-7; no definite D call. The CDR3 consists of 15 residues. Trimming pared 4 bases from V and 0 bases from J, leaving 13 bases between. The germline V gene has CDR1 SEHNR and CDR2 FQNEAQ (reference sequence). This CDR3 reads CASSSTKQSSYEQYF. The CDR3 DNA follows: TGTGCCAGCAGCTCAACCAAACAGAGCTCCTACGAGCAGTACTTC.

The J gene is TRBJ1-5, the V gene TRBV19; possibly TRBD1 for D (5 bases). With 4 bases removed from V and 0 bases from J, the gap between germline ends came to 13 bases. CDR3 length: 16 amino acids. CDR1 LNHDA and CDR2 SQIVND come from the germline V gene (reference sequence). CDR3 nucleotide sequence: TGTGCCAGTAGTACCGGACTGGGGGGTAGCAATCAGCCCCAGCATTTT. Translating it yields CASSTGLGGSNQPQHF.

V usage is TRBV11-2 and J usage is TRBJ2-5; no definite D call. The CDR3 covers 13 residues. Germline CDR1 reads SGHAT; CDR2 reads FQNNGV. Trimming stripped 2 bases from V and 4 bases from J, with 8 bases between. DNA for the CDR3: TGTGCCAGCAGCTTAAAACGTAGAGAGACCCAGTACTTC. Translating gives CASSLKRRETQYF.

The chain links TRBV29-1 to TRBJ1-3, with no clear D. Germline values: CDR1 SQVTM, CDR2 ANQGSEA. The CDR3 runs to 15 residues. Trimming pared 2 bases from V and 0 bases from J, leaving 11 bases between. The CDR3 DNA reads as TGCAGCGTTGAAAGAGGATCGAGCTCTGGAAACACCATATATTTT. This codes for CSVERGSSSGNTIYF.

This chain uses TRBV5-1 with TRBJ1-4, with TRBD1 identical over 12 bases. This CDR3 region has 14 residues. The ends lost 5 bases at V and 11 bases at J; junction bases unmatched: 7. From germline, CDR1 is SGHRS and CDR2 YFSETQ. The CDR3 nucleotides read TGCGCCAGCAGAGCCGGGACAGGGGGCGGGAAACTGTTTTTT. Translating gives CASRAGTGGGKLFF.

This sequence joins TRBV5-1 and TRBJ1-3; D not resolved. The V end lost 4 bases, the J end lost 5 bases, and 13 bases lay between the germline ends. The CDR3 loop spans 14 amino acids. The germline gives CDR1 SGHRS, CDR2 YFSETQ. The CDR3 sequence: CASSPDYGRNTIYF. DNA for the CDR3: TGCGCCAGCAGCCCCGACTATGGGCGAAACACCATATATTTT.

This sequence joins TRBV6-6 and TRBJ1-4; unclear D gene. Trimming removed 6 bases from V and 0 bases from J, with 2 bases in between. The CDR3 has 12 residues. Germline V gene lookup returns CDR1 MNHNY and CDR2 SVGAGI (reference sequence). CDR3 amino acids: CASRTTNEKLFF. The CDR3 DNA is TGTGCCAGCAGGACAACTAATGAAAAACTGTTTTTT.

This chain links TRBV20-1 with TRBJ2-7, with D tentatively TRBD2 (6 bases). Germline values: CDR1 DFQATT, CDR2 SNEGSKA (reference sequence). The CDR3 sequence is 11 residues long. The CDR3 DNA reads TGCAGCGGGGGACGGACCTACGAGCAGTACTTC. It specifies CSGGRTYEQYF.

V usage is TRBV7-8 and J usage is TRBJ1-1, with D maybe TRBD1 (6 bases). The length of the CDR3 is 14 residues. In germline, CDR1 is SGHVS, CDR2 FQNEAQ. The V gene lost 5 bases and the J gene lost 6 bases, with 16 bases spanning the gap. As DNA, the CDR3 is TGTGCCAGCAGCCCCGGGGTGGGGGGCGCTGAAGCTTTCTTT. It translates to CASSPGVGGAEAFF.

The chain combines TRBV7-8 with TRBJ2-7, with D perhaps matching TRBD1 or TRBD2 (6 bases each). The CDR3 has 15 residues. With 5 bases removed from V and 1 base from J, the gap between germline ends came to 15 bases. CDR1 is SGHVS, CDR2 FQNEAQ, per germline. CDR3 DNA sequence: TGTGCCAGCAGCCCGAGGTGGGGGGCTTCCTACGAGCAGTACTTC. It encodes CASSPRWGASYEQYF.

As for this clone: This same CDR3 is encoded by further DNA sequences in the sample. The chain couples TRBV12-5 to TRBJ1-3; no clear D. CDR3 length: 13 amino acids. With 1 base removed from V and 2 bases from J, the gap between germline ends came to 3 bases. CDR1 and CDR2 (germline): LGHNT, FRNRAP. Here the CDR3 reads CASGLDPGNTIYF. The CDR3, as DNA: TGTGCTAGTGGTTTGGACCCTGGAAACACCATATATTTT.

The chain employs TRBV27 and TRBJ2-7; D is unresolved. Per the germline V gene, CDR1 is MNHEY and CDR2 is SMNVEV (reference sequence). V lost 5 bases, J lost 1 base, and 9 bases lay in between. CDR3 length equals 13 residues. The CDR3 spells CASSTDASYEQYF. The CDR3 nucleotides are TGTGCCAGCAGTACGGACGCATCCTACGAGCAGTACTTC.

V usage is TRBV11-2 and J usage is TRBJ2-1, with D perhaps TRBD1 (5 bases). Germline CDR1 reads SGHAT; CDR2 reads FQNNGV. V was clipped by 5 bases and J by 1 base, with 12 bases between them. This CDR3 has 15 residues. CDR3 nucleotides: TGTGCCAGCAGCCCTACAGGCCTGTCCTACAATGAGCAGTTCTTC. Protein product: CASSPTGLSYNEQFF.

The chain uses TRBV5-4 and TRBJ2-3, with D tentatively TRBD1 (6 bases). CDR1 and CDR2 (germline): SGHNT, YYREEE (reference sequence). This CDR3 contains 16 residues. Trimming left V 4 bases short and J 0 bases short, with 15 bases between. Here the CDR3 reads CASSEAGQRSTDTQYF. CDR3 nucleotides: TGTGCCAGCAGCGAAGCCGGACAGAGAAGCACAGATACGCAGTATTTT.

V gene TRBV25-1 combines with J gene TRBJ2-1; maybe TRBD2 (6 bases). Trimming took off 5 bases at V and 13 bases at J, with 15 bases between the two ends. Germline CDR1 is MGHDK and CDR2 is SYGVNS. The CDR3 has 12 amino acids. The DNA for the CDR3 is TGTGCCAGCAGTATGATGGGAGGTATCCAGTTCTTC. Protein sequence: CASSMMGGIQFF.

The chain joins TRBV11-3 to TRBJ2-5; 9 bases map to TRBD2. Trimming cost V 1 base and J 2 bases; bases outside gene matches: 5. Germline V gene data show CDR1 as SGHNT and CDR2 as YENEEA. This CDR3 region has 16 residues. This CDR3 reads CASSLGASGNQETQYF. DNA for the CDR3: TGTGCCAGCAGCTTAGGGGCTAGCGGGAATCAAGAGACCCAGTACTTC.

To note about this clone: Additional DNA sequences in this sample encode the identical CDR3. The chain uses TRBV9 and TRBJ2-7, with D possibly being TRBD2 (6 bases). V lost 0 bases to trimming and J lost 4 bases, with 11 bases between them. The germline V gene has CDR1 SGDLS and CDR2 YYNGEE. The CDR3 consists of 14 residues. CDR3 DNA sequence: TGTGCCAGCAGCGTAGTCGGGACTTCTTACGAGCAGTACTTC. Protein sequence: CASSVVGTSYEQYF.

V usage is TRBV18 and J usage is TRBJ1-2; D may be TRBD1 (5 bases). Germline V CDR1 and CDR2: KGHSH, LQKENI. The CDR3 runs to 15 residues. V was cut by 5 bases and J by 5 bases, with 18 bases left in between. CDR3 in DNA: TGTGCCAGCTCAAAGGTGGGGGACCCAGCATATGGCTACACCTTC. Its protein is CASSKVGDPAYGYTF.

The genes are TRBV28 and TRBJ1-2; 10 bases are shared with TRBD1. The CDR3 spans 15 residues. V gave up 7 bases and J gave up 8 bases; unmatched junction bases: 13. Germline V gene data show CDR1 as MDHEN and CDR2 as SYDVKM. CDR3 region: CASIFRDRGSHGYTF. The CDR3 nucleotides are TGTGCCAGCATTTTCCGGGACAGGGGATCCCACGGCTACACCTTC.

Details on this clone: The same CDR3 is also encoded by other DNA sequences in this sample. The CDR3 nucleotides read TGTGCCAGCAGTGTCAACACTGAAGCTTTCTTT. This translates into CASSVNTEAFF. The rearrangement uses TRBV2 and TRBJ1-1; D unresolved. The CDR3 covers 11 residues. V dropped 4 bases and J dropped 2 bases, with 2 bases sitting between them. The germline CDR1 and CDR2 sequences are SNHLY and FYNNEI.